This TCR beta chain was identified during a study of human T cells and chemical hapten exposure. Study in general: Mainly, slight library volume differences in the pool made TCR yields vary.

The V and J ends lost 7 bases and 10 bases respectively, with 20 bases between them. The CDR3 loop spans 14 amino acids. Looked up from germline, CDR1 is SGHTA and CDR2 is FQGNSA. MiXCR, applied by TCRdb to the RACE reads, yields one record per CDR3 protein. This sample has about 300,000 distinct CDR3 sequences; 5.5% occur once, and the top ten carry around 8.6%. Findings of the study overall: There was no change with DPC sensitization in TCRs above 1 in 1000 frequency.

Remarks on this clonotype: No antigen is known for it.

Noted time point: pre-sensitization, week 0. As to treatment: therapeutic diphenylcyclopropenone sensitization with weekly scalp DPC. Every donor had alopecia and was 18 to 70 years old; all were suitable for DPC. The sequenced sample was whole blood, obtained in connection with sensitization to the hapten diphenylcyclopropenone (DPC). The chain employs TRBV7-2 and TRBJ2-1; D may be TRBD2 (5 bases). This receptor was obtained from a woman aged 18-35 years with alopecia areata. Some clones in this sample may be carry-over from other donors' samples. The CDR3 DNA sequence: TGTGCCAGCATAGAGGGCCAGCAAGTCCCAGAGCAGTTCTTC. Translated: CASIEGQQVPEQFF. The full variable domain, with the rest looked up from reference TRBV7-2 and TRBJ2-1, is GAGVSQSPSNKVTEKGKDVELRCDPISGHTALYWYRQSLGQGLEFLIYFQGNSAPDKSGLPSDRFSAERTGGSVSTLTIQRTQQEDSAVYLCASIEGQQVPEQFFGPGTRLTVL.